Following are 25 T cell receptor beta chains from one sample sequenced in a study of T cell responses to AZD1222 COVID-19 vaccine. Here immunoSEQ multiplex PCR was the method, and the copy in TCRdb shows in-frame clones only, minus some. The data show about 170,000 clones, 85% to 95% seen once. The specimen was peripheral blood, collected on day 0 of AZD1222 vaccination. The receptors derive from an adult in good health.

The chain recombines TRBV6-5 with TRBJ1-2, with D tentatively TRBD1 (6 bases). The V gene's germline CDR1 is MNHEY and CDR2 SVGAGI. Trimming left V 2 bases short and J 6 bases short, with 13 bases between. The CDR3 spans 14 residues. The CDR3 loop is CASSYHRAEDGYTF. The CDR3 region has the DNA TGTGCCAGCAGTTACCACAGGGCTGAGGATGGCTACACCTTC.

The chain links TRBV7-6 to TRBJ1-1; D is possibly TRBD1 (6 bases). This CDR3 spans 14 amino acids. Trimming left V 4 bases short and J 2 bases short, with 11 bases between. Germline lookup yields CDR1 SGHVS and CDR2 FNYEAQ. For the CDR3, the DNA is TGTGCCAGCAGCTCGACGGACAGTAACACTGAAGCTTTCTTT. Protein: CASSSTDSNTEAFF.

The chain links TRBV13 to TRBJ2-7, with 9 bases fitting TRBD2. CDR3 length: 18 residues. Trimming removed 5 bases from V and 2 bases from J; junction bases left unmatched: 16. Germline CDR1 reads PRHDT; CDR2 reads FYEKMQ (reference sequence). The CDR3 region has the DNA TGTGCCAGCAGCCTTAGAGGAGGCAGCGGGGGGTCGACCTACGAGCAGTACTTC. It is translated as CASSLRGGSGGSTYEQYF.

CDR3 loop: CASSQNGQGSEAFF. CDR3 bases: TGTGCCAGCTCCCAGAACGGACAGGGCTCTGAAGCTTTCTTT. The chain couples TRBV18 to TRBJ1-1, with TRBD1 matching 8 bases. With 6 bases clipped from V and 6 bases from J, the junction kept 9 bases outside the gene matches. Germline CDR1 KGHSH, CDR2 LQKENI. There are 14 residues in the CDR3.

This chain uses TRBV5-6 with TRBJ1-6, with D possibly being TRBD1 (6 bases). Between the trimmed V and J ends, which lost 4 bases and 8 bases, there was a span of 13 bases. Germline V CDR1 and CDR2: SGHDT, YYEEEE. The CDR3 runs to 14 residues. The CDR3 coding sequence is TGTGCCAGCAGCCTGCCGACAGGCCATTCACCCCTCCACTTT. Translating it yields CASSLPTGHSPLHF.

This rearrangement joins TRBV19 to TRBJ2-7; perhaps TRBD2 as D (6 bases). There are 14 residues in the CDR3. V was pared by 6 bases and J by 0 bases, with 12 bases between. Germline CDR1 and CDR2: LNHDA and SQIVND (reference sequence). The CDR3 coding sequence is TGTGCCAGTAGCTGGAGGGCCTCCTCCTACGAGCAGTACTTC. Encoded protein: CASSWRASSYEQYF.

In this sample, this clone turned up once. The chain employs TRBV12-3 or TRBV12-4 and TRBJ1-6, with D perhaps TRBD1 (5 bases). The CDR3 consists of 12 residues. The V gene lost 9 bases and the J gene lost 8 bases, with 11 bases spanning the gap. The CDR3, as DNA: TGTGCCAGTCAATGGGGGGATTCACCCCTCCACTTT. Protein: CASQWGDSPLHF.

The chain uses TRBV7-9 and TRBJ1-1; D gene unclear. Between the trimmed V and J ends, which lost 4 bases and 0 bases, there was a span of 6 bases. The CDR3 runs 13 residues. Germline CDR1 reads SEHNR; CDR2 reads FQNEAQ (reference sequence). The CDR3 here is CASSSAVNTEAFF. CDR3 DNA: TGTGCCAGCAGCTCGGCTGTGAACACTGAAGCTTTCTTT.

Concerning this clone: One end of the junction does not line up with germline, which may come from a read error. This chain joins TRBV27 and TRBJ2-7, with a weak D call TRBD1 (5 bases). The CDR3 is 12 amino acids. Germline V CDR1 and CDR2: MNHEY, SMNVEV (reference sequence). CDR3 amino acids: CASGFRVSEQYF. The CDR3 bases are TGTGCCAGCGGTTTCAGGGTCTCCGAGCAGTACTTC.

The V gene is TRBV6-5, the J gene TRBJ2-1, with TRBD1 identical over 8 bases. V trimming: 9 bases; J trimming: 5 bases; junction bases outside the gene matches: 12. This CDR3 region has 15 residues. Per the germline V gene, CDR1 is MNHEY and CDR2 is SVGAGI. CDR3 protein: CASQVFPGQDNEQFF. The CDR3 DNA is TGTGCCAGTCAAGTATTTCCGGGACAGGACAATGAGCAGTTCTTC.

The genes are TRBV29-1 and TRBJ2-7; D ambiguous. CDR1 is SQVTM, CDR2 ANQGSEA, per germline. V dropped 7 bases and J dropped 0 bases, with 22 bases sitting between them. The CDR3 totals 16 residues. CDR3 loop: CSGVFKKNPSSYEQYF. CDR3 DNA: TGCAGCGGGGTTTTTAAAAAGAACCCGAGCTCCTACGAGCAGTACTTC.

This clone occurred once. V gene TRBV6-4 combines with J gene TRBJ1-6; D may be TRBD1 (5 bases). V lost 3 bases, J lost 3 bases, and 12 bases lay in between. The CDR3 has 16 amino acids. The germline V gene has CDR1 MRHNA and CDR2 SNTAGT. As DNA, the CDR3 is TGTGCCAGCAGTGAGTTGGGGGGGATCTATAATTCACCCCTCCACTTT. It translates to CASSELGGIYNSPLHF.

The CDR3 reads CATSIGLRNSPLHF. The CDR3 DNA reads TGTGCCACCAGCATCGGACTGAGGAATTCACCCCTCCACTTT. This chain joins TRBV15 and TRBJ1-6; D call uncertain. The length of the CDR3 is 14 residues. V dropped 4 bases and J dropped 7 bases, with 11 bases sitting between them. From germline, CDR1 is LNHNV and CDR2 YYDKDF (reference sequence).

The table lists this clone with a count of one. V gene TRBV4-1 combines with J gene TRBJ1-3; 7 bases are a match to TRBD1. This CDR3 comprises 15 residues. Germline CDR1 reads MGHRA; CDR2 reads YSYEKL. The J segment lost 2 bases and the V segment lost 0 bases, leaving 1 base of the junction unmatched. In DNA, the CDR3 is TGCGCCAGCAGCCAAGAAGGGACAGCTGGAAACACCATATATTTT. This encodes CASSQEGTAGNTIYF.

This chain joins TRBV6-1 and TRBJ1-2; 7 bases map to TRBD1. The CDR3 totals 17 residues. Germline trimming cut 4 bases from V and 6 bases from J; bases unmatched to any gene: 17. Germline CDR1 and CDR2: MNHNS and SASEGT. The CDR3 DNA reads TGTGCCAGCAGTGTCGACAGGGTCGCCCCATTGGGGGATGGCTACACCTTC. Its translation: CASSVDRVAPLGDGYTF.

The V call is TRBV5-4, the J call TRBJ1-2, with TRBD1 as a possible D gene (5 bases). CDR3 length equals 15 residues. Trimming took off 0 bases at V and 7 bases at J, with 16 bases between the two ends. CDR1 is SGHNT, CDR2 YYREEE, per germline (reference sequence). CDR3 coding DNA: TGTGCCAGCAGCTTGGTTGGCGGACCGGGACCTGGCTACACCTTC. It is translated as CASSLVGGPGPGYTF.

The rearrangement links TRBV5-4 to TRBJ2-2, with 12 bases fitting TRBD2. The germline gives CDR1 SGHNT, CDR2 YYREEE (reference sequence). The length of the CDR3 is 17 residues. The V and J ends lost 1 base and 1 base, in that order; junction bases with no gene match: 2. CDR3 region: CASSLTSGGLNTGELFF. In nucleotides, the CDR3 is TGTGCCAGCAGCTTGACTAGCGGGGGGCTGAACACCGGGGAGCTGTTTTTT.

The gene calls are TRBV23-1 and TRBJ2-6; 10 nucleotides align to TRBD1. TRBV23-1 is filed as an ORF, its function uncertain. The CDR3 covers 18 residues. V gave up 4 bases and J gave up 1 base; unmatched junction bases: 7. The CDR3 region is CASSLGTGARSGANVLTF. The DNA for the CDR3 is TGCGCCAGCAGTCTCGGGACAGGGGCCCGATCTGGGGCCAACGTCCTGACTTTC.

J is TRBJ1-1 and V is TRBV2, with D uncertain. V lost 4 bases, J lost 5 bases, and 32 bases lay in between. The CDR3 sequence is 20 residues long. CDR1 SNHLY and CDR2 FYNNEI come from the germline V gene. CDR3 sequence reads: CASSVSSTLLKGMASTEAFF. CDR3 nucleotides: TGTGCCAGCAGTGTAAGTTCTACCCTGCTGAAAGGAATGGCCTCAACTGAAGCTTTCTTT.

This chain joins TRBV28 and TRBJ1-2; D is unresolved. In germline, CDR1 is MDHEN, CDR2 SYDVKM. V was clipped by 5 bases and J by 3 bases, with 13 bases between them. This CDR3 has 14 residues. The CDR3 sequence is CASSHGGRYYGYTF. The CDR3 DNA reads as TGTGCCAGCAGTCACGGAGGACGGTACTATGGCTACACCTTC.

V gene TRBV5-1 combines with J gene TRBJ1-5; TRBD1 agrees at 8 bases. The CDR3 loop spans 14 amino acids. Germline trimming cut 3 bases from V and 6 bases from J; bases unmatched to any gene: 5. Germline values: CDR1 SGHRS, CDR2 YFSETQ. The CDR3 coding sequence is TGCGCCAGCAGCTGGACAGGGCTGGGTCAGCCCCAGCATTTT. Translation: CASSWTGLGQPQHF.

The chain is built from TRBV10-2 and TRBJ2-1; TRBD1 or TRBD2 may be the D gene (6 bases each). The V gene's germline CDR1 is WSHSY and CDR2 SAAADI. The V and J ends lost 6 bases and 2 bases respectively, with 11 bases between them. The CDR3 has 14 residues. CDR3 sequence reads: CASSRGTTYNEQFF. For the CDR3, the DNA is TGCGCCAGCAGCCGGGGGACAACCTACAATGAGCAGTTCTTC.

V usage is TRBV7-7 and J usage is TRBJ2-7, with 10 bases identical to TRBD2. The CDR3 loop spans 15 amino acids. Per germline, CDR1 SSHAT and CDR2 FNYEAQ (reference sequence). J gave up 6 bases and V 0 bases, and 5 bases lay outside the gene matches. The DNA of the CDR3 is TGTGCCAGCAGCTTAGCAGCGGGAGGGCACGCCGAGCAGTACTTC. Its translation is CASSLAAGGHAEQYF.

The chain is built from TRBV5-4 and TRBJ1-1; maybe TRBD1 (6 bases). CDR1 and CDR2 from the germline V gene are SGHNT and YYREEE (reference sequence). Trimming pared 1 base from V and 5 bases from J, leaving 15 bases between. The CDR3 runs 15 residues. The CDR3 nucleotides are TGTGCCAGCAGCTTGTCTCCGGGGGCGGATACTGAAGCTTTCTTT. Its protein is CASSLSPGADTEAFF.

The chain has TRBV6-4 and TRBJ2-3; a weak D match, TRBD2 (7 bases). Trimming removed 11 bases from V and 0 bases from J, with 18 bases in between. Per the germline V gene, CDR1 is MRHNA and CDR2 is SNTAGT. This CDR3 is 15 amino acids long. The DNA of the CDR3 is TGTGCCCGTCCGGCGGGGGCAACTAGCACAGATACGCAGTATTTT. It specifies CARPAGATSTDTQYF.